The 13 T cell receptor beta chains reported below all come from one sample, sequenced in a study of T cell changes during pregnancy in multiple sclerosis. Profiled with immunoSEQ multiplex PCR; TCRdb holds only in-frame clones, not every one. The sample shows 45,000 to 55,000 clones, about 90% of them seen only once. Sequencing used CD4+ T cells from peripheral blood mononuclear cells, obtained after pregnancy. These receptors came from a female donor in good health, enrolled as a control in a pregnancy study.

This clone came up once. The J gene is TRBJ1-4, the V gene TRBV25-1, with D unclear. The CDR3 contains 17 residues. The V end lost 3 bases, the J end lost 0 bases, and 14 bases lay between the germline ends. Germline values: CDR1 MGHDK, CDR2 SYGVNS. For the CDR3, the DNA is TGTGCCAGCAGTGAGGGGAGGAGAGGCGCAACTAATGAAAAACTGTTTTTT. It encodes CASSEGRRGATNEKLFF.

The chain's CDR3 is CASSLRQGQPQHF. The CDR3 DNA is TGCGCCAGCAGCCTCAGGCAGGGGCAGCCCCAGCATTTT. The chain combines TRBV4-3 with TRBJ1-5, with TRBD1 as a possible D gene (6 bases). The CDR3 has 13 amino acids. V shed 4 bases and J shed 7 bases, with 11 bases lying between them. Germline V CDR1 and CDR2: LGHNA, YSLEER.

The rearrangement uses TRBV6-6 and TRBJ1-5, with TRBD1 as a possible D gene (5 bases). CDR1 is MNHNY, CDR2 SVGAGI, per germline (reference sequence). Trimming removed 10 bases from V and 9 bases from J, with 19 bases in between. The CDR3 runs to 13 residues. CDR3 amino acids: CATRSGWEGPQHF. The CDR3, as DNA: TGTGCCACCAGGTCAGGGTGGGAAGGGCCCCAGCATTTT.

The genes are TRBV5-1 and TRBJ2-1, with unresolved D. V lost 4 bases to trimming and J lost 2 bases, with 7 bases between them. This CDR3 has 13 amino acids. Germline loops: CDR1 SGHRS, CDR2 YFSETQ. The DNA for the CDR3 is TGCGCCAGCAGCGGTCTAGCCTACAATGAGCAGTTCTTC. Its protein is CASSGLAYNEQFF.

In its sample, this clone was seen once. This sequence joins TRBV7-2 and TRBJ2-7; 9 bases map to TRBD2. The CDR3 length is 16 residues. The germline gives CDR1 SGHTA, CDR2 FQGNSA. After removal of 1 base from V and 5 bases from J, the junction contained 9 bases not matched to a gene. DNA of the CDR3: TGTGCCAGCAGCTTAGGCGGCGGGGGGGCGATGAACGAGCAGTACTTC. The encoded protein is CASSLGGGGAMNEQYF.

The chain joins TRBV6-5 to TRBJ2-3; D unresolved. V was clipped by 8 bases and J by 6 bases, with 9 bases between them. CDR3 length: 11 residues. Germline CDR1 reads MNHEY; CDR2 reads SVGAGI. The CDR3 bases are TGTGCCAGCCTAGTTGGTGATACGCAGTATTTT. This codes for CASLVGDTQYF.

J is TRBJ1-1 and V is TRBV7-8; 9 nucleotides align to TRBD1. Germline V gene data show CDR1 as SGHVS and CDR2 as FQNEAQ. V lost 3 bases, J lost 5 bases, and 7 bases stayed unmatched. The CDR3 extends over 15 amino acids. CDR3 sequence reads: CASSFLGQGLTEAFF. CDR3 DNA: TGTGCCAGCAGCTTTCTGGGACAGGGTTTGACTGAAGCTTTCTTT.

CDR3 in amino acids: CASSPFSGNTEAFF. DNA for the CDR3: TGTGCCAGCTCACCCTTCTCAGGGAACACTGAAGCTTTCTTT. The rearrangement joins TRBV18 to TRBJ1-1; D is undetermined. Germline lookup yields CDR1 KGHSH and CDR2 LQKENI. V lost 3 bases and J lost 1, with 9 bases in between. CDR3 length: 14 amino acids.

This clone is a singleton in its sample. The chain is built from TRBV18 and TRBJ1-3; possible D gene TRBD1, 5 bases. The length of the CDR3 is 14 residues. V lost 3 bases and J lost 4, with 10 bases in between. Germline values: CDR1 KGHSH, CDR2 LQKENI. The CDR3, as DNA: TGTGCCAGCTCACCGCAGGGTCAGGGAAACACCATATATTTT. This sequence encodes CASSPQGQGNTIYF.

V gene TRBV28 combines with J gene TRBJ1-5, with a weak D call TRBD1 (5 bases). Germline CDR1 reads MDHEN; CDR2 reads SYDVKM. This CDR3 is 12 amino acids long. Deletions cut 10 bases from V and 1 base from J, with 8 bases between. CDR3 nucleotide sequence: TGTGCCACCCGACAGAGCAATCAGCCCCAGCATTTT. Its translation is CATRQSNQPQHF.

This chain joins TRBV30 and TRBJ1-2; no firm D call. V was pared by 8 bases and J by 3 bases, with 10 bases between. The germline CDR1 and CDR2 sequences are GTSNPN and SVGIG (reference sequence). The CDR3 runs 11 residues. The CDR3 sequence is CAHHRDYGYTF. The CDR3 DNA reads TGTGCCCATCACCGGGACTATGGCTACACCTTC. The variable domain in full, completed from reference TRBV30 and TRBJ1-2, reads SQTIHQWPATLVQPVGSPLSLECTVEGTSNPNLYWYRQAAGRGLQLLFYSVGIGQISSEVPQNLSASRPQDRQFILSSKKLLLSDSGFYLCAHHRDYGYTFGSGTRLTVV.

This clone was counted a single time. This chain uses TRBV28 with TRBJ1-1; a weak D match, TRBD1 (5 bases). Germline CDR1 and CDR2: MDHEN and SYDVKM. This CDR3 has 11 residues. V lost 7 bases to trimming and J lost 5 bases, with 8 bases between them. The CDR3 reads CASKGETEAFF. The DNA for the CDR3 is TGTGCCAGCAAAGGGGAAACTGAAGCTTTCTTT.

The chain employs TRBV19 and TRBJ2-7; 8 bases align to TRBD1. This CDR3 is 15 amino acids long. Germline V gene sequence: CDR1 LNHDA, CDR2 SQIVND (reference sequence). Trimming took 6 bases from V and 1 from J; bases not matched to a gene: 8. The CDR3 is CASRRQGRGSYEQYF. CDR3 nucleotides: TGTGCCAGTAGACGACAGGGGCGTGGGTCCTACGAGCAGTACTTC.